This T cell receptor beta chain was recovered during a study of shared clonotypes between healthy human individuals. Study context: Three plates were used per donor for CD4 naive, three for CD4 memory, two for CD8 naive and one for CD8 memory.

It was roughly 200 ng DNA, 33,000 or so T cell genomes, that sorted-subset replicate PCRs used. Some clones are missing from TCRdb's copy, which holds only in-frame ones; the method was immunoSEQ multiplex PCR. The table shows just over 2,000,000 clones, with roughly 94% occurring only once. Study-level results: Sequencing depth was expected to affect clonotype sharing among donors.

As to this clone: The antigen remains undetermined.

Germline V lookup: CDR1 SGHTA, CDR2 FQGNSA. The CDR3 loop spans 16 amino acids. The V segment lost 5 bases and the J segment 8 bases; nucleotides outside the gene matches: 11. The source is a man younger than 35 in good health. The J gene is TRBJ2-1, the V gene TRBV7-2; 11 bases map to TRBD2. The material sequenced was naive CD4+ T cells sorted from blood. Noted subset: CD45RA+ positively selected. CDR3 amino acids: CASSENIAGGRDEQFF. Written as DNA, the CDR3 is TGTGCCAGCAGCGAGAATATAGCGGGGGGGCGAGATGAGCAGTTCTTC.